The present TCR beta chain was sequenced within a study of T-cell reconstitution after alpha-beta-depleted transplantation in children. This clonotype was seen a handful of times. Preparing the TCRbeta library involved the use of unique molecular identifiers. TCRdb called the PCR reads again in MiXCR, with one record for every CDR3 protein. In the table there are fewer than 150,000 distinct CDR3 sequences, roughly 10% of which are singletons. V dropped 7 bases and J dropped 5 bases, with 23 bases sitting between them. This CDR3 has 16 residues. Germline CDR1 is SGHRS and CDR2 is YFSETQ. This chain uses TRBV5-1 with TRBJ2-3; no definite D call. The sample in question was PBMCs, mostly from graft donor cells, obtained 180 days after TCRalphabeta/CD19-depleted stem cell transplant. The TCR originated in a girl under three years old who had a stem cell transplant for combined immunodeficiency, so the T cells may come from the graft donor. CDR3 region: CASLGPPTRKEDTQYF. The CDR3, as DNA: TGCGCCAGCCTCGGTCCCCCGACAAGGAAGGAAGATACGCAGTATTTT.